These 6 T cell receptor beta chains originate from one sample sequenced in a study of T cells expressing NK-cell markers. TCRdb reanalyzed the 5' RACE reads and collapses them to one entry per CDR3 protein, without DNA. The ten top clones account for about 10%, within a sample of 300,000 to 500,000 distinct CDR3 sequences. Source material: blood T cells: a sorted CD56 or NKG2C T cell subset, CD4+ or CD8+ T cells, or bulk PBMC T cells (not recorded which). These receptors were collected from a woman in her fifties or sixties in good health.

The chain links TRBV15 to TRBJ2-2; without DNA, the TCRdb call of TRBD1 cannot be checked. The CDR3 totals 15 residues. Per the germline V gene, CDR1 is LNHNV and CDR2 is YYDKDF (reference sequence). The CDR3 sequence is CATSRVGGGTGELFF. The full variable domain, with the rest looked up from reference TRBV15 and TRBJ2-2, is DAMVIQNPRYQVTQFGKPVTLSCSQTLNHNVMYWYQQKSSQAPKLLFHYYDKDFNNEADTPDNFQSRRPNTSFCFLDIRSPGLGDTAMYLCATSRVGGGTGELFFGEGSRLTVL.

J is TRBJ2-3 and V is TRBV7-2; TCRdb reports TRBD2, a call that lacks DNA to check it against. This CDR3 region has 18 residues. Germline CDR1 SGHTA, CDR2 FQGNSA. The CDR3 sequence: CASSLRLTSGFSTDTQYF. The full variable domain, in which reference TRBV7-2 and TRBJ2-3 provide the parts outside the CDR3, is GAGVSQSPSNKVTEKGKDVELRCDPISGHTALYWYRQSLGQGLEFLIYFQGNSAPDKSGLPSDRFSAERTGGSVSTLTIQRTQQEDSAVYLCASSLRLTSGFSTDTQYFGPGTRLTVL.

This chain joins TRBV4-1 and TRBJ2-1; TCRdb reports TRBD1, a call that lacks DNA to check it against. This CDR3 has 12 amino acids. CDR1 and CDR2 from the germline V gene are MGHRA and YSYEKL. CDR3 sequence reads: CASSQAVGGQFF.

The chain is built from TRBV2 and TRBJ2-3; TCRdb names TRBD2, which stays unverified in the absence of DNA. Germline CDR1 reads SNHLY; CDR2 reads FYNNEI. This CDR3 comprises 13 residues. The CDR3 here is CAGTSIRADTQYF.

The rearrangement joins TRBV14 to TRBJ1-2; the D gene TCRdb calls, TRBD1, cannot be checked with no DNA. The CDR3 has 14 amino acids. In germline, CDR1 is SGHDN, CDR2 FVKESK. CDR3 in amino acids: CASSQARGSYGYTF.

This chain uses TRBV20-1 with TRBJ2-4; TCRdb's D call of TRBD2 is untestable without DNA. The germline CDR1 and CDR2 sequences are DFQATT and SNEGSKA (reference sequence). The CDR3 is 13 amino acids. CDR3 sequence reads: CSASRDSKNIQYF.